The entry below describes one T cell receptor beta chain. Its antigen is undetermined. Other DNA sequences within the sample encode an identical CDR3. Germline V gives CDR1 LNHDA, CDR2 SQIVND (reference sequence). This CDR3 has 11 amino acids. Trimming took off 4 bases at V and 7 bases at J, with 8 bases between the two ends. The sample is drawn from a study of T cell responses to AZD1222 COVID-19 vaccine. Findings of the study overall: Nearly half of spike-specific TCRs reportedly target unmutated variant regions. No day 14 peak samples; only post-peak repertoires were characterized. Just 5 to 7 people given AZD1222 tested seropositive at baseline.

Measured with immunoSEQ multiplex PCR; TCRdb has only the in-frame clones, and not every one. The profile covers some 150,000 clones, with more than 85% appearing a single time and 1.6% taken by the ten largest. The sequencing here drew on peripheral blood, taken on day 0 of AZD1222 vaccination. This chain joins TRBV19 and TRBJ2-7; D gene uncertain. This TCR was sampled from an adult in good health. The CDR3 nucleotides are TGTGCCAGTAGTACGGCTAGGGAGCAGTACTTC. This translates into CASSTAREQYF. Combining the CDR3 with reference TRBV19 and TRBJ2-7 gives the whole variable domain DGGITQSPKYLFRKEGQNVTLSCEQNLNHDAMYWYRQDPGQGLRLIYYSQIVNDFQKGDIAEGYSVSREKKESFPLTVTSAQKNPTAFYLCASSTAREQYFGPGTRLTVT.